The 9 T cell receptor beta chains reported below all come from one sample, sequenced in a study of metastatic and nonmetastatic thyroid tumors. TCRdb reanalyzed the PCR reads via MiXCR. Of about 10,000 clones listed, 38% are singletons. Before thyroid surgery, none of the patients had received any treatment. The sample consisted of tumor tissue. The receptors stem from a female donor with papillary thyroid cancer or a benign thyroid nodule (not recorded which). Some clones in this sample may be carry-over from other donors' samples.

The CDR3 loop reads CSATDPLTVNTEAFF. CDR3 sequence (DNA): TGCAGTGCTACCGACCCGCTGACGGTGAACACTGAAGCTTTCTTT. The gene calls are TRBV20-1 and TRBJ1-1; D call uncertain. CDR3 length: 15 amino acids. Germline V gene sequence: CDR1 DFQATT, CDR2 SNEGSKA (reference sequence). Trimming removed 4 bases at V and 0 bases at J, with 15 bases between.

V gene TRBV4-2 combines with J gene TRBJ1-5; D ambiguous. The CDR3 is 12 amino acids. Trimming took off 2 bases at V and 5 bases at J, with 4 bases between the two ends. Germline assignment: CDR1 LGHNA and CDR2 YNFKEQ. The chain's CDR3 is CASSQPHQPQHF. CDR3 sequence (DNA): TGTGCCAGCAGCCAACCCCATCAGCCCCAGCATTTT.

This clone turned up a few times. This chain links TRBV6-1 with TRBJ1-4; TRBD1 might be the D (5 bases). Per the germline V gene, CDR1 is MNHNS and CDR2 is SASEGT. The CDR3 spans 16 residues. V lost 6 bases and J lost 0, with 14 bases in between. The CDR3 DNA sequence: TGTGCCAGCAGGGACCGGGACCCAGCAACTAATGAAAAACTGTTTTTT. Residues: CASRDRDPATNEKLFF.

The chain carries TRBV20-1 and TRBJ1-6, with 7 positions matching TRBD1. The CDR3 length is 13 residues. V shed 8 bases and J 7 bases; nucleotides not matched to a gene: 8. Germline V CDR1 and CDR2: DFQATT, SNEGSKA (reference sequence). CDR3 protein: CSTSGTVNSPLHF. CDR3 bases: TGCAGTACAAGCGGGACAGTCAATTCACCCCTCCACTTT.

CDR3: CASSSTFGQGGTYEQYF. The CDR3 region has the DNA TGTGCCAGCAGCTCCACCTTTGGACAGGGCGGGACGTACGAGCAGTACTTC. The gene calls are TRBV11-2 and TRBJ2-7; 8 bases align to TRBD1. The trim removed 4 bases at V and 4 bases at J, leaving 15 bases unmatched. CDR3 length: 17 amino acids. The germline V gene encodes CDR1 SGHAT and CDR2 FQNNGV.

The V gene is TRBV7-3, the J gene TRBJ2-4; D unresolved. This CDR3 is 12 amino acids long. Trimming took 2 bases from V and 10 from J, leaving 9 bases between them. The germline CDR1 and CDR2 sequences are SGHTA and FQGTGA. CDR3 loop: CASSLSGEIQYF. The CDR3 DNA is TGTGCCAGCAGCTTATCCGGTGAGATTCAGTACTTC.

This clone was seen only a few times. The V gene is TRBV28, the J gene TRBJ2-6; no reliable D call. This CDR3 is built from 16 residues. Germline V gene sequence: CDR1 MDHEN, CDR2 SYDVKM. V lost 6 bases, J lost 0 bases, and 12 bases lay in between. The CDR3 loop reads CASSPSYDSGANVLTF. CDR3 bases: TGTGCCAGCAGCCCTAGTTACGACTCTGGGGCCAACGTCCTGACTTTC.

The genes are TRBV6-1 and TRBJ1-5; 9 bases align to TRBD1. Losses at the gene ends were 3 bases for V and 7 bases for J; bases not matched to a gene: 1. Germline CDR1 and CDR2: MNHNS and SASEGT. The CDR3 has 13 amino acids. In DNA form, the CDR3 reads TGTGCCAGCAGTGAGACAGGGGGGCAGCCCCAGCATTTT. It yields the protein CASSETGGQPQHF.

V usage is TRBV2 and J usage is TRBJ1-3; D might be TRBD1 (6 bases). Germline values: CDR1 SNHLY, CDR2 FYNNEI. Trimming stripped 5 bases from V and 11 bases from J, with 10 bases between. The CDR3 is made up of 11 amino acids. This chain's CDR3 is CASSPTGAIYF. The CDR3 nucleotides read TGTGCCAGCAGTCCGACAGGAGCCATATATTTT.